This T cell receptor beta chain was sequenced in a study of response to subunit inactivated influenza vaccine. Study-level findings and limits: Seasonal influenza vaccination, on each occasion, was suggested by the authors to recruit few new T cells.

The length of the CDR3 is 13 residues. CDR1 is MGHDK, CDR2 SYGVNS, per germline. Trimming took 4 bases from V and 6 from J; bases not matched to a gene: 1. TCRdb re-called the RT-PCR reads through MiXCR, storing one row per CDR3 protein. The sample holds approximately 700,000 distinct CDR3 sequences, more than 11% seen once. A word on this clonotype: Its antigen is still unknown.

The rearrangement uses TRBV25-1 and TRBJ2-1; TRBD2 agrees at 9 bases. The sequenced sample was PBMCs from blood, obtained around 15 days before vaccination. The TCR was taken from a man aged 45-65 years who received an inactivated influenza vaccine. CDR3 in DNA: TGTGCCAGCAGTGTGCGGGGGGGCAATGAGCAGTTCTTC. Amino acid sequence: CASSVRGGNEQFF.